The sequence of this TCR beta chain was determined in a study of beta chain features in type 1 diabetes. The study, taken as a whole, reports: PCR may have favored shorter templates equally in patients and controls.

Expressed TCRB transcripts were sequenced because the isolated RNA had all been reverse transcribed beforehand. The repertoire was sequenced with immunoSEQ multiplex PCR; TCRdb's copy has only in-frame clones and lacks some. This table has about 620,000 clones, 15% to 18% appearing once. The CDR3 is 16 residues long. CDR1 and CDR2 from the germline V gene are SGHTA and FQGTGA. Trimming pared 3 bases from V and 0 bases from J, leaving 12 bases between. This clone was found a few times. Its antigen is unknown. This chain links TRBV7-3 with TRBJ2-1; D is perhaps TRBD2 (5 bases). The source is a man between 18 and 35 years old in good health. The sequenced sample was naive CD4+ T cells from blood. This CDR3 is CASSFARSGSYNEQFF. CDR3 DNA sequence: TGTGCCAGCAGCTTCGCAAGGAGCGGCTCCTACAATGAGCAGTTCTTC.